Below, 24 T cell receptor beta chains from the same sample are listed, as sequenced in a study of cytomegalovirus exposure and HLA in healthy donors. PCR employed 60 Vbeta and 13 Jbeta primers. Method: immunoSEQ multiplex PCR; TCRdb's copy keeps in-frame clones and lacks some. Of roughly 190,000 clones listed, approximately 77% were seen once; the top ten hold more than 3%. The sample comprised PBMCs. These receptors all stem from a man aged 40-49 years in good health and CMV-seropositive.

V and J are TRBV11-3 and TRBJ2-1, with a weak D call TRBD1 (5 bases). Germline loops: CDR1 SGHNT, CDR2 YENEEA. CDR3 length equals 13 residues. Trimming pared 3 bases from V and 6 bases from J, leaving 9 bases between. CDR3 sequence (DNA): TGTGCCAGCAGCTTCGGGCAGGGCAATGAGCAGTTCTTC. Its protein is CASSFGQGNEQFF. Full variable domain (rest looked up from reference TRBV11-3 and TRBJ2-1): EAGVVQSPRYKIIEKKQPVAFWCNPISGHNTLYWYLQNLGQGPELLIRYENEEAVDDSQLPKDRFSAERLKGVDSTLKIQPAELGDSAVYLCASSFGQGNEQFFGPGTRLTVL.

This sequence joins TRBV5-1 and TRBJ1-6; D ambiguous. The CDR3 covers 14 residues. CDR1 is SGHRS, CDR2 YFSETQ, per germline. The V gene lost 0 bases and the J gene lost 6 bases, with 7 bases spanning the gap. The CDR3 sequence is CASSLGQANSPLHF. In DNA form, the CDR3 reads TGCGCCAGCAGCTTGGGTCAGGCTAATTCACCCCTCCACTTT.

This sequence joins TRBV6-6 and TRBJ2-3; D gene uncertain. Germline V CDR1 and CDR2: MNHNY, SVGAGI (reference sequence). This CDR3 comprises 13 residues. Trimming took 10 bases from V and 1 from J, leaving 12 bases between them. CDR3 loop: CATNRRGTDTQYF. The DNA of the CDR3 is TGTGCCACCAACCGCCGGGGCACAGATACGCAGTATTTT.

This chain connects TRBV5-1 to TRBJ1-1; 7 bases line up with TRBD1. Germline V lookup: CDR1 SGHRS, CDR2 YFSETQ. Germline trimming cut 4 bases from V and 1 base from J; bases unmatched to any gene: 4. The CDR3 consists of 14 residues. Written as DNA, the CDR3 is TGCGCCAGCAGCCCGGGACAGTCGAACACTGAAGCTTTCTTT. This sequence encodes CASSPGQSNTEAFF.

The chain is built from TRBV11-1 and TRBJ2-7; perhaps TRBD1 as D (6 bases). CDR3 size: 13 residues. With 5 bases removed from V and 3 bases from J, the gap between germline ends came to 11 bases. CDR1 and CDR2 (germline): SGHAT, FQDESV (reference sequence). The CDR3 is CASSLTTGYEQYF. Written as DNA, the CDR3 is TGTGCCAGCAGCCTAACGACAGGCTACGAGCAGTACTTC.

This chain joins TRBV19 and TRBJ2-1; 13 nucleotides agree with TRBD2. Germline CDR1 reads LNHDA; CDR2 reads SQIVND (reference sequence). With V trimmed by 9 bases and J by 8 bases, 4 bases remained unmatched. This CDR3 is built from 13 residues. In DNA form, the CDR3 reads TGTGCCAGCGGGACTAGCGGGATCTATGAGCAGTTCTTC. Protein product: CASGTSGIYEQFF.

This sequence joins TRBV4-3 and TRBJ2-1; D is possibly TRBD2 (6 bases). Germline V gives CDR1 LGHNA, CDR2 YSLEER. This CDR3 contains 15 residues. V lost 0 bases and J lost 4, with 10 bases in between. DNA of the CDR3: TGCGCCAGCAGCCAAGAGGGGGGACCATACAATGAGCAGTTCTTC. Translating it yields CASSQEGGPYNEQFF.

This clone was found a few times. The chain uses TRBV4-3 and TRBJ1-5, with TRBD1 matching 7 bases. The ends lost 1 base at V and 4 bases at J; junction bases unmatched: 4. The V gene's germline CDR1 is LGHNA and CDR2 YSLEER. The CDR3 covers 15 residues. CDR3 sequence: CASSQGLTGNQPQHF. The CDR3, as DNA: TGCGCCAGCAGCCAAGGCCTGACAGGGAATCAGCCCCAGCATTTT.

This chain connects TRBV7-2 to TRBJ2-2; the D is unclear. V was cut by 6 bases and J by 4 bases, with 15 bases left in between. Germline CDR1 SGHTA, CDR2 FQGNSA. There are 15 residues in the CDR3. Written as DNA, the CDR3 is TGTGCCAGCAGTCAGTCACGGGTTATCACCGGGGAGCTGTTTTTT. As protein: CASSQSRVITGELFF.

A few counts support this clone. The rearrangement uses TRBV28 and TRBJ1-1; tentative D call: TRBD1 (6 bases). CDR1 is MDHEN and CDR2 is SYDVKM in the germline V gene. The CDR3 covers 14 residues. Trimming shortened V by 6 bases and J by 6 bases, and 17 bases separated the two germline ends. CDR3 sequence reads: CASRQTGGAPEAFF. In DNA, the CDR3 is TGTGCCAGCAGACAAACGGGGGGGGCCCCTGAAGCTTTCTTT.

The rearrangement links TRBV7-3 to TRBJ2-5; tentative D call: TRBD2 (5 bases). The CDR3 covers 13 residues. Trimming left V 2 bases short and J 5 bases short, with 9 bases between. Germline V lookup: CDR1 SGHTA, CDR2 FQGTGA. In DNA, the CDR3 is TGTGCCAGCAGCTTATCTCTAGCCGAGACCCAGTACTTC. Protein sequence: CASSLSLAETQYF.

The chain has TRBV30 and TRBJ1-5; perhaps TRBD1 as D (5 bases). Per germline, CDR1 GTSNPN and CDR2 SVGIG (reference sequence). This CDR3 has 16 residues. The V end was cut by 2 bases, the J end by 2 bases, with 16 bases between. The CDR3 loop is CAWSRPPGSRNQPQHF. CDR3 in DNA: TGTGCCTGGAGTCGGCCCCCAGGGTCCCGCAATCAGCCCCAGCATTTT.

This chain links TRBV28 with TRBJ2-6, with D perhaps TRBD1 (6 bases). Trimming left V 5 bases short and J 3 bases short, with 11 bases between. The CDR3 totals 15 residues. Germline-derived CDR1 and CDR2 are MDHEN and SYDVKM. The CDR3 nucleotides read TGTGCCAGCAGTCCACAGGGTGGTGGGGCCAACGTCCTGACTTTC. The encoded protein is CASSPQGGGANVLTF.

This clone appeared once. The rearrangement joins TRBV27 to TRBJ2-7, with 13 bases matching TRBD2. The length of the CDR3 is 15 residues. Germline CDR1 is MNHEY and CDR2 is SMNVEV (reference sequence). V shed 5 bases and J 5 bases; nucleotides not matched to a gene: 6. CDR3: CASSLGLAGVHEQYF. CDR3 coding DNA: TGTGCCAGCAGTCTCGGACTAGCGGGGGTTCACGAGCAGTACTTC.

The chain combines TRBV5-1 with TRBJ1-3, with 8 positions matching TRBD1. The ends lost 4 bases at V and 0 bases at J; junction bases unmatched: 6. This CDR3 region has 16 residues. From germline, CDR1 is SGHRS and CDR2 YFSETQ. CDR3 protein: CASSGPGQVSGNTIYF. For the CDR3, the DNA is TGCGCCAGCAGCGGCCCGGGACAGGTCTCTGGAAACACCATATATTTT.

The chain links TRBV6-5 to TRBJ1-2; D call uncertain. V lost 6 bases and J lost 0, with 8 bases in between. CDR1 and CDR2 (germline): MNHEY, SVGAGI. The CDR3 loop spans 13 amino acids. The CDR3 nucleotides read TGTGCCAGCAGCTCTCGGGCTAACTATGGCTACACCTTC. This translates into CASSSRANYGYTF.

The gene calls are TRBV5-4 and TRBJ2-1, with TRBD2 matching 15 bases. This CDR3 contains 16 residues. CDR1 SGHNT and CDR2 YYREEE come from the germline V gene (reference sequence). Trimming at V came to 4 bases and at J to 9 bases, leaving 8 bases not matched to a gene. In DNA form, the CDR3 reads TGTGCCAGCAGCCAGGGACTAGCGGGGGGAATCGGTGAGCAGTTCTTC. Its translation: CASSQGLAGGIGEQFF.

The chain employs TRBV4-2 and TRBJ2-7; 11 bases match TRBD2. From germline, CDR1 is LGHNA and CDR2 YNFKEQ. This CDR3 region has 18 residues. V shed 1 base and J 3 bases; nucleotides not matched to a gene: 11. Written as DNA, the CDR3 is TGTGCCAGCAGCCAAGGGGGCGAGACTAGCGGGAAGGTCTACGAGCAGTACTTC. This sequence encodes CASSQGGETSGKVYEQYF.

This chain connects TRBV5-1 to TRBJ2-3; TRBD2 is a possible D gene (5 bases). CDR1 is SGHRS and CDR2 is YFSETQ in the germline V gene. The CDR3 loop spans 16 amino acids. V was cut by 4 bases and J by 1 base, with 16 bases left in between. CDR3 sequence (DNA): TGCGCCAGCAGCCTGGGAGTCCAAGCGGGCACAGATACGCAGTATTTT. This translates into CASSLGVQAGTDTQYF. Filled out from reference TRBV5-1 and TRBJ2-3, the complete variable domain reads KAGVTQTPRYLIKTRGQQVTLSCSPISGHRSVSWYQQTPGQGLQFLFEYFSETQRNKGNFPGRFSGRQFSNSRSEMNVSTLELGDSALYLCASSLGVQAGTDTQYFGPGTRLTVL.

Here the CDR3 DNA reads TGTGCCAGCAGCTACGAGCGAACTAACTATGGCTACACCTTC. Its protein is CASSYERTNYGYTF. The rearrangement links TRBV7-9 to TRBJ1-2; D remains unclear. The V end lost 4 bases, the J end lost 0 bases, and 9 bases lay between the germline ends. This CDR3 has 14 amino acids. The V gene's germline CDR1 is SEHNR and CDR2 FQNEAQ (reference sequence).

J is TRBJ2-7 and V is TRBV7-9; 10 positions agree with TRBD2. The V gene end was trimmed by 1 base and the J gene end by 2 bases; junction bases not matched to a gene: 8. Germline CDR1 reads SEHNR; CDR2 reads FQNEAQ (reference sequence). The CDR3 length is 17 residues. CDR3 protein: CASSLGRASGGTYEQYF. In DNA, the CDR3 is TGTGCCAGCAGCTTAGGGCGGGCTAGCGGGGGAACCTACGAGCAGTACTTC.

This chain uses TRBV11-3 with TRBJ2-1, with 7 bases aligning to TRBD2. The V and J ends lost 1 base and 7 bases, in that order; junction bases with no gene match: 10. CDR3 length: 16 residues. Per germline, CDR1 SGHNT and CDR2 YENEEA. The CDR3, as DNA: TGTGCCAGCAGCTTAGGCGGTGGGAGGGCCGGGAATGAGCAGTTCTTC. It specifies CASSLGGGRAGNEQFF.

The chain links TRBV15 to TRBJ2-5; 11 bases align to TRBD1. The DNA end favors TRBJ2-7, so the J call may be wrong. Germline V gives CDR1 LNHNV, CDR2 YYDKDF (reference sequence). The CDR3 spans 14 residues. Here the CDR3 DNA reads TGTGCCACCAGTCCGGACAGGGGGCCGTACGAGCAGTACTTC. This sequence encodes CATSPDRGPYEQYF.

The chain employs TRBV19 and TRBJ2-5, with TRBD2 matching 7 bases. The J call may be mistaken, given a closer DNA end match to TRBJ2-7. Per the germline V gene, CDR1 is LNHDA and CDR2 is SQIVND (reference sequence). This CDR3 has 14 amino acids. The CDR3 spells CASSLGLGGYEQYF. The CDR3 nucleotides read TGTGCCAGTAGTTTAGGACTAGGAGGCTACGAGCAGTACTTC.